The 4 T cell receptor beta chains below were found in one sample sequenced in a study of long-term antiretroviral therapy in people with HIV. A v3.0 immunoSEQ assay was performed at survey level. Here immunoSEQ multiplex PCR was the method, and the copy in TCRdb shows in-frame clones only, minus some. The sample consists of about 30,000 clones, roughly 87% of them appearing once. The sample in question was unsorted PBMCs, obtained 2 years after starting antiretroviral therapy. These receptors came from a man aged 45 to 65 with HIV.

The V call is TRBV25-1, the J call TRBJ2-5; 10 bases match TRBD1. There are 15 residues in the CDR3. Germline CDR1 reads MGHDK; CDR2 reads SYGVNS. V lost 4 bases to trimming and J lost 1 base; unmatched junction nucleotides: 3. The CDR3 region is CASSGRDRGQETQYF. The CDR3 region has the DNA TGTGCCAGCAGTGGCCGGGACAGGGGCCAAGAGACCCAGTACTTC.

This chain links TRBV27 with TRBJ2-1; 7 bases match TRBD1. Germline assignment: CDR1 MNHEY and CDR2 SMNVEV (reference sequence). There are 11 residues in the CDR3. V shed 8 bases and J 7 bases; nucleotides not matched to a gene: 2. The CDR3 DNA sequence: TGTGCCAGCTCGACAGGGAATGAGCAGTTCTTC. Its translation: CASSTGNEQFF.

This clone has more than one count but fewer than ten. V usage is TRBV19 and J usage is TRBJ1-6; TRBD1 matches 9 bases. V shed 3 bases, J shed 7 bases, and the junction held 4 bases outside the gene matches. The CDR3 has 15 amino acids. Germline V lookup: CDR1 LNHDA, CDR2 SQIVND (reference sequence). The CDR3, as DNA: TGTGCCAGTAGTATTCAGGACAGGGGAAATTCACCCCTCCACTTT. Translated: CASSIQDRGNSPLHF.

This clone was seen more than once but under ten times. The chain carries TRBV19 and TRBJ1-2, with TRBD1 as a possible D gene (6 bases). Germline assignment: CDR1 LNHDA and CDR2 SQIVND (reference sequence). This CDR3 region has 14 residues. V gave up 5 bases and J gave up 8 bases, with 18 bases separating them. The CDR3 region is CASSASRGAGGYTF. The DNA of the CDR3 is TGTGCCAGTAGTGCCTCGAGGGGGGCGGGAGGCTACACCTTC. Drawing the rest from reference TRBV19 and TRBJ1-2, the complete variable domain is DGGITQSPKYLFRKEGQNVTLSCEQNLNHDAMYWYRQDPGQGLRLIYYSQIVNDFQKGDIAEGYSVSREKKESFPLTVTSAQKNPTAFYLCASSASRGAGGYTFGSGTRLTVV.